The clone carrying this TCR beta chain is judged medium-sized. The sample's treatment: randomized to nivolumab then ipilimumab (arm A) or the reverse (arm B). PBMC sorting kept live CD3+CD8+ cells without CD19 or CD56. Germline CDR1 is MNHEY and CDR2 is SVGAGI. The CDR3 runs to 15 residues. Trimming took 2 bases from V and 1 from J; bases not matched to a gene: 3. Using immunoSEQ multiplex PCR, the repertoire was profiled, and TCRdb retains in-frame clones only, with some absent. The sample includes roughly 10,000 clones, about three fifths of them seen just once. The sample originates from a study of sequential checkpoint blockade in melanoma. About the research overall: Each arm's sequence ended with maintenance nivolumab.

The rearrangement uses TRBV6-5 and TRBJ2-7; 9 positions match TRBD1. The starting material was CD8+ T cells sorted from blood (inferred from file names), obtained from a patient given nivolumab and ipilimumab in sequence. The origin of this receptor is a human donor with melanoma. CDR3 sequence (DNA): TGTGCCAGCAGTTACAACGGACAGGGGTCCTACGAGCAGTACTTC. This translates into CASSYNGQGSYEQYF.